This T cell receptor beta chain was recovered during a study of tissue T cells after allogeneic stem cell transplantation. General study findings and limits: This small cohort was clinically heterogeneous, and sampling depth was a limitation. Within patients, tissue anatomy strongly shaped TCR repertoire composition.

A note on this clone: Its antigen is undetermined. Genes and germline are mouse. The read gets to within 1 residue of the CDR3 end, and the germline J gene fills in the rest.

Repertoires were generated with immunoSEQ multiplex PCR, while TCRdb's copy carries only in-frame clones and drops some. The top ten hold 13% to 15% of the sample, which has 5,800 or so clones, 45% seen once. Time point indicated: mouse harvest day 14 after allogeneic transplant. The graft held 10^6 splenic CD5+ T cells and 10^7 T-cell-depleted bone marrow cells. CDR3 length equals 14 residues. Per germline, CDR1 SGHLS and CDR2 HYDKME. After removal of 6 bases from V and 1 base from J, the junction contained 1 base not matched to a gene. This receptor was taken from a female BALB/c mouse given C57BL/6 T cells with graft-versus-host disease after an allogeneic hematopoietic cell transplant. This chain connects TRBV12-2 to TRBJ2-1; 11 bases fit TRBD2. The sequenced sample was gut tissue. The CDR3 spells CASDWGGNYAEQFF. The sequenced part of the CDR3 DNA is TGTGCCAGCGACTGGGGGGGGAACTATGCTGAGCAGTTC. The variable domain in full, with the rest retrieved from reference TRBV12-2 and TRBJ2-1, is NSGVVQSPRYIIKGKGERSILKCIPISGHLSVAWYQQTQGQELKFFIQHYDKMERDKGNLPSRFSVQQFDDYHSEMNMSALELEDSAVYFCASDWGGNYAEQFFGPGTRLTVL.